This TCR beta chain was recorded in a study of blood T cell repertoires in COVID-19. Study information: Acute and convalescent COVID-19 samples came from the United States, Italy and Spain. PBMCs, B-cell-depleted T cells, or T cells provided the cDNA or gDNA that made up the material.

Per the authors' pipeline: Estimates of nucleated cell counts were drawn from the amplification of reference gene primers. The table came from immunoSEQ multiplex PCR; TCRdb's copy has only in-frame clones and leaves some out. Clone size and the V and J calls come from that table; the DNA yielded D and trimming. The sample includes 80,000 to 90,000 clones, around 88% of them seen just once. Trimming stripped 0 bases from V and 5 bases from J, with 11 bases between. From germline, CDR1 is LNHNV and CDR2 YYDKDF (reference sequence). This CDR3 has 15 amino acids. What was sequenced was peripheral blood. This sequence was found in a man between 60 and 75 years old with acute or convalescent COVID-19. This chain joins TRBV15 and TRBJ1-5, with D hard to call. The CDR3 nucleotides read TGTGCCACCAGCAGAGATGGAGCAGCACATCAGCCCCAGCATTTT. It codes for CATSRDGAAHQPQHF.